Listed below are T cell receptor beta chains from one sample, sequenced in a study of cytotoxic CD8 clonotypes in ibrutinib-treated CLL. The data were produced by immunoSEQ multiplex PCR, yet TCRdb's version contains in-frame clones alone and is incomplete. Of 5,500 or so clones in the sample, under 70% were seen once. Here the sequenced sample was PBMCs, taken before ibrutinib treatment. These receptors all come from a human donor with chronic lymphocytic leukemia. Each CDR3 is given with its conserved first and last residue. Fields, in order: V gene, J gene, clone size, CDR3 protein. For some rows the clone size is stated as once, few or many, or as a class when expanded; others skip it.

TRBV29-1,TRBJ2-5,.,CSVRSPGQGRTQYF
TRBV27,TRBJ2-1,.,CASSKRGEEADGQFF
TRBV6-5,TRBJ1-2,.,CASSTRTGKHGYTF
TRBV6-6,TRBJ2-2,once,CASRGQGTGELFF
TRBV27,TRBJ2-1,.,CASSLLGGPFYNEQFF
TRBV4-1,TRBJ2-5,.,CASSQSRLAGDQETQYF
TRBV7-7,TRBJ2-1,.,CASSLGQGPFNEQFF
TRBV7-3,TRBJ1-1,.,CASSLSRGQYHTEAFF
TRBV5-1,TRBJ1-2,.,CASSLGEGVGYTF
TRBV6-1,TRBJ1-2,.,CASSEDHRETGNGYTF
TRBV5-6,TRBJ2-2,.,CASTRDGRTNTGELFF
TRBV7-3,TRBJ2-2,.,CASSRGGGDTGELFF
TRBV7-3,TRBJ2-2,few,CASSLEAASGSAGELFF
TRBV2,TRBJ1-4,.,CASSHPDSYEKLFF
TRBV28,TRBJ2-7,.,CASSFWSGGVYEQYF
TRBV7-3,TRBJ2-5,.,CASSLGTGEQETQYF
TRBV27,TRBJ1-2,.,CASSLSGGLPGYTF
TRBV18,TRBJ2-5,.,CASSPGRMAETQYF
TRBV7-9,TRBJ1-3,.,CASSLPGTFGNTIYF
TRBV6-5,TRBJ2-1,few,CATLDRGRGYNEQFF
TRBV5-4,TRBJ1-2,.,CASSPNRGQGENGYTF
TRBV5-1,TRBJ2-3,.,CASSFGPGTVTDTQYF
TRBV12-5,TRBJ1-2,few,CASGPGSYYGYTF
TRBV7-9,TRBJ1-1,.,CASSFPGTAKEAFF
TRBV6-6,TRBJ1-4,.,CAAGGRTNEKLFF
TRBV6-5,TRBJ2-7,.,CASSWGQGAYEQYF
TRBV27,TRBJ1-4,.,CASSTGGDEKLFF
TRBV7-3,TRBJ2-7,.,CASSSTGTEQYF
TRBV7-7,TRBJ1-6,few,CASSPRQGKPSYNSPLHF
TRBV9,TRBJ1-2,.,CASRPGTSNYGYTF
TRBV7-9,TRBJ2-1,.,CASSFPGQIYNEQFF
TRBV29-1,TRBJ1-5,.,CSVSQGVGNQPQHF
TRBV27,TRBJ1-2,few,CASTNVGGGSIYGYTF
TRBV7-3,TRBJ1-2,few,CASSFRLDGFYGYTF
TRBV27,TRBJ2-5,.,CASSPYGRGTETQYF
TRBV5-1,TRBJ2-5,.,CASSWETNRETQYF
TRBV7-9,TRBJ1-4,.,CASSTGTVLDEKLFF
TRBV11-2,TRBJ2-7,.,CASSLVDGVGEQYF
TRBV27,TRBJ2-2,.,CASSLGGSGELFF
TRBV5-4,TRBJ2-5,.,CASSLGLRETQYF
TRBV7-9,TRBJ2-7,.,CASSLAQAPYEQYF
TRBV29-1,TRBJ1-3,.,CSVDDRASGNTIYF
TRBV2,TRBJ1-5,.,CASSEGLRPDSNQPQHF
TRBV7-8,TRBJ1-1,.,CASSLVAELGTEAFF
TRBV2,TRBJ2-7,.,CASSEYATYEQYF
TRBV30,TRBJ1-1,.,CAWSVLFGTEAFF
TRBV9,TRBJ2-3,.,CASSARGLAEGTQYF
TRBV11-2,TRBJ2-4,.,CASSFYIIQGNIQYF
TRBV7-8,TRBJ2-2,.,CASVVGAGTGELFF
TRBV5-1,TRBJ2-3,.,CASSGGLAGDSDTQYF
TRBV4-3,TRBJ1-2,.,CASSQDWQFNYGYTF
TRBV5-6,TRBJ2-5,.,CASSFVTGIGETQYF
TRBV18,TRBJ1-3,few,CASSPPDSSGNTIYF
TRBV7-6,TRBJ2-3,.,CASALPGAGAVTDTQYF